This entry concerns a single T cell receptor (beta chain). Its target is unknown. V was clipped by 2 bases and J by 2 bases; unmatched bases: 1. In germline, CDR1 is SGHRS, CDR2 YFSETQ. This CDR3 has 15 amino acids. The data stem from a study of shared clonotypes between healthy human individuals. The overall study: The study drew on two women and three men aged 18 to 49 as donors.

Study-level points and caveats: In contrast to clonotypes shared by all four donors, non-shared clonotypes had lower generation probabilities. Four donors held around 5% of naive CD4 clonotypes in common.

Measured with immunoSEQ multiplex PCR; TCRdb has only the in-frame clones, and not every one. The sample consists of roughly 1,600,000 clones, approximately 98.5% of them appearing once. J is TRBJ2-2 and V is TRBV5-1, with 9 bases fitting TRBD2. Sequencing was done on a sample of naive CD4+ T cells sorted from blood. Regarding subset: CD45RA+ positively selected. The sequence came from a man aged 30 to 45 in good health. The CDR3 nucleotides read TGCGCCAGCAGCTTCCTAGCGGGAAACACCGGGGAGCTGTTTTTT. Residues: CASSFLAGNTGELFF.